Listed below are T cell receptor beta chains from one sample, sequenced in a study of control samples from healthy donors and cancer patients. Measured with immunoSEQ multiplex PCR; TCRdb has only the in-frame clones, and not every one. The sample consists of 100,000 to 150,000 clones, about nine tenths of them appearing once. Sequencing was performed on blood. The receptors come from a middle-aged man in good health. Both conserved end residues are part of each CDR3. D genes are given only for firm matches. A clone size is listed for some rows: how often the clone was seen (once, few, many), or a class if it is expanded.

clone_size	d_call	v_call	cdr3_length	j_call	cdr3_nt	cdr3_aa
NA	NA	TRBV6-2/TRBV6-3	13	TRBJ2-7	TGTGCCAGCAGTATTAGCAGAGCCTACGAGCAGTACTTC	CASSISRAYEQYF
NA	NA	TRBV30	16	TRBJ2-3	TGTGCCTGGAGTGTAGGGGGGTCGCCTTCTATGGATACGCAGTATTTT	CAWSVGGSPSMDTQYF
NA	NA	TRBV24-1	15	TRBJ2-3	TGTGCCACCAGTGACCCAGGACAGAGCACAGATACGCAGTATTTT	CATSDPGQSTDTQYF
NA	NA	TRBV9	14	TRBJ1-5	TGTGCCAGCAGCGTAGGGGTCGCAGTTCAGCCCCAGCATTTT	CASSVGVAVQPQHF
NA	NA	TRBV9	15	TRBJ2-7	TGTGCCAGCAGCCAGGGGAGGGGGCGCTTGTACGAGCAGTACTTC	CASSQGRGRLYEQYF
NA	NA	TRBV5-6	13	TRBJ2-2	TGTGCCAGCAGCTTGGTTCGGACCGGGGAGCTGTTTTTT	CASSLVRTGELFF
NA	TRBD1	TRBV30	16	TRBJ1-3	TGTGCCTGGAGTCTATTCCGGGACAGGGAAGGAAACACCATATATTTT	CAWSLFRDREGNTIYF
few	TRBD2	TRBV7-9	18	TRBJ2-4	TGTGCCAGCAGCTTACTGGCGGGGGGGAGTTCGGGCAAAAACATTCAGTACTTC	CASSLLAGGSSGKNIQYF
NA	NA	TRBV19	14	TRBJ1-1	TGTGCCAGTACTGAGCGTCGGACGAACACTGAAGCTTTCTTT	CASTERRTNTEAFF
NA	NA	TRBV10-3	13	TRBJ1-1	TGTGCCATCAGTGAGTCTGGAGGCGAAAAAGCTTTCTTT	CAISESGGEKAFF
NA	NA	TRBV7-2	16	TRBJ1-2	TGTGCCAGCAGCTTAGATGCCAGGGGTTCGGGGTATGGCTACACCTTC	CASSLDARGSGYGYTF
NA	NA	TRBV7-8	15	TRBJ2-6	TGTGCCAGCAGCTTAGGGGGCTCTGGGGCCAACGTCCTGACTTTC	CASSLGGSGANVLTF
once	NA	TRBV29-1	11	TRBJ2-3	TGCAGCGTTGATGTGTCAGATACGCAGTATTTT	CSVDVSDTQYF
NA	NA	TRBV19	14	TRBJ2-7	TGTGCCAGTAGTAGAACATCGCTCCTAAACGAGCAGTACTTC	CASSRTSLLNEQYF
NA	NA	TRBV3-1/TRBV3-2	15	TRBJ1-1	TGTGCCAGCAGCCATGACCAGGGGAGGAACACTGAAGCTTTCTTT	CASSHDQGRNTEAFF
NA	NA	TRBV27	14	TRBJ2-5	TGTGCCACCAAGGAGGGAACGAATTGGGAGACCCAGTACTTC	CATKEGTNWETQYF
NA	TRBD2	TRBV12-5	13	TRBJ2-7	TGTGCTAGTGGTCAGACTAGCGGGTACGAGCAGTACTTC	CASGQTSGYEQYF
NA	TRBD1	TRBV18	18	TRBJ1-3	TGTGCCAGCTCACCATTTGGACAGGCAAAGAGCTCTGGAAACACCATATATTTT	CASSPFGQAKSSGNTIYF
NA	NA	TRBV7-9	11	TRBJ1-1	TGTGCCAGCAGCTGGGACACTGAAGCTTTCTTT	CASSWDTEAFF
NA	NA	TRBV29-1	14	TRBJ2-7	TGCAGCGTGGCTAGAAGACCCGGGGTCTACGAGCAGTACTTC	CSVARRPGVYEQYF
NA	TRBD2	TRBV11-3	15	TRBJ2-2	TGTGCCAGCAGCTCGCTCGGGGGGGACACCGGGGAGCTGTTTTTT	CASSSLGGDTGELFF
NA	NA	TRBV3-1/TRBV3-2	15	TRBJ2-3	TGTGCCAGCAGCCCATCCCTGGACCCAGCAGATACGCAGTATTTT	CASSPSLDPADTQYF
once	NA	TRBV5-1	18	TRBJ1-5	TGCGCCAGCAGCCGAAATACAACACCTACAGATAGCAATCAGCCCCAGCATTTT	CASSRNTTPTDSNQPQHF
NA	NA	TRBV18	14	TRBJ2-3	TGTGCCAGCTCACCGGGACCTTCGTTGGATACGCAGTATTTT	CASSPGPSLDTQYF
NA	NA	TRBV19	18	TRBJ2-3	TGTGCCAGTAGTATAGATACAACCAGTAGGGGTAGCACAGATACGCAGTATTTT	CASSIDTTSRGSTDTQYF
NA	NA	TRBV5-8	14	TRBJ2-7	TGTGCCAGCGGACATCGAATACCAGGTGGCGAGCAGTACTTC	CASGHRIPGGEQYF
NA	NA	TRBV15	14	TRBJ1-1	TGTGCCACCAGCCCCGGGACTACGAACACTGAAGCTTTCTTT	CATSPGTTNTEAFF
NA	NA	TRBV24-1	15	TRBJ2-5	TGTGCCACCAGTGACCCCGGACATCCCGGTGGGACCCAGTACTTC	CATSDPGHPGGTQYF
once	NA	TRBV6-5	12	TRBJ1-2	TGTGCCAGCAGTCCAGGATCTTATGGCTACACCTTC	CASSPGSYGYTF
NA	NA	TRBV27	13	TRBJ1-5	TGTGCCAGCAGTCTTATCAGGGATCAGCCCCAGCATTTT	CASSLIRDQPQHF
NA	TRBD2	TRBV6-5	15	TRBJ2-3	TGTGCCAGCAGCCTAGCGGGGCATCCTACAGATACGCAGTATTTT	CASSLAGHPTDTQYF
NA	NA	TRBV9	15	TRBJ1-2	TGTGCCAGCAGCGTACTCCCGGACCAACACTATGGCTACACCTTC	CASSVLPDQHYGYTF
NA	NA	TRBV6-6	12	TRBJ2-7	TGTGCCAGCAGCTCGCGAGCTAGTGGGCAGTACTTC	CASSSRASGQYF
NA	NA	TRBV7-9	14	TRBJ1-4	TGTGCCAGCAGCTTAACACACTTTAATGAAAAACTGTTTTTT	CASSLTHFNEKLFF
NA	NA	TRBV18	13	TRBJ1-1	TGTGCCAGCTCACCACCGATGAACACTGAAGCTTTCTTT	CASSPPMNTEAFF
NA	NA	TRBV7-9	14	TRBJ1-4	TGTGCCAGCAGCACGGGGATTACTAATGAAAAACTGTTTTTT	CASSTGITNEKLFF
NA	NA	TRBV10-1	13	TRBJ2-7	TGCGCCAGCAGTGTGGCCGGAACCTACGAGCAGTACTTC	CASSVAGTYEQYF
once	NA	TRBV5-1	16	TRBJ2-7	TGCGCCAGCAGCACAAGATCTGGGAGCCTCTCCTACGAGCAGTACTTC	CASSTRSGSLSYEQYF
NA	NA	TRBV20-1	11	TRBJ2-7	TGCAGTGCTAGCCTCTGGTACGAGCAGTACTTC	CSASLWYEQYF
NA	NA	TRBV2	16	TRBJ1-6	TGTGCCAGCAGCCCCAGGGAAGCGGGATATAATTCACCCCTCCACTTT	CASSPREAGYNSPLHF
once	TRBD1	TRBV7-2	14	TRBJ2-1	TGTGCCAGCAGCCTAGACAGGGGGCGGAATGAGCAGTTCTTC	CASSLDRGRNEQFF
NA	TRBD2	TRBV30	16	TRBJ2-1	TGTGCCTGGAATTCACAGCGGGGGGGAGTGTACAATGAGCAGTTCTTC	CAWNSQRGGVYNEQFF
NA	TRBD1	TRBV18	14	TRBJ2-1	TGTGCCAGCTCACCCCTCGGGACAGACAATGAGCAGTTCTTC	CASSPLGTDNEQFF
NA	NA	TRBV9	13	TRBJ2-2	TGTGCCAGCAGCGTATACTCGAGCGGGGAGCTGTTTTTT	CASSVYSSGELFF
NA	TRBD1	TRBV7-3	15	TRBJ2-7	TGTGCCAGCAGCTTAGGTCGACAGGGGTCCTACGAGCAGTACTTC	CASSLGRQGSYEQYF
NA	NA	TRBV20-1	11	TRBJ1-1	TGCAGTCAAGTGGTTTACACTGAAGCTTTCTTT	CSQVVYTEAFF
NA	NA	TRBV7-6	14	TRBJ1-1	TGTGCCAGCAGCTCCGCTTGGGGAAACACTGAAGCTTTCTTT	CASSSAWGNTEAFF
NA	NA	TRBV5-1	14	TRBJ1-2	TGCGCCAGCAGCTTGGAAGGGTATAACTATGGCTACACCTTC	CASSLEGYNYGYTF
NA	NA	TRBV7-9	15	TRBJ1-4	TGTGCCACCTCCTCTCACAGAGCAACTAATGAAAAACTGTTTTTT	CATSSHRATNEKLFF
NA	NA	TRBV25-1	11	TRBJ2-1	TGTGCCAGCAGTGAGTACAATGAGCAGTTCTTC	CASSEYNEQFF